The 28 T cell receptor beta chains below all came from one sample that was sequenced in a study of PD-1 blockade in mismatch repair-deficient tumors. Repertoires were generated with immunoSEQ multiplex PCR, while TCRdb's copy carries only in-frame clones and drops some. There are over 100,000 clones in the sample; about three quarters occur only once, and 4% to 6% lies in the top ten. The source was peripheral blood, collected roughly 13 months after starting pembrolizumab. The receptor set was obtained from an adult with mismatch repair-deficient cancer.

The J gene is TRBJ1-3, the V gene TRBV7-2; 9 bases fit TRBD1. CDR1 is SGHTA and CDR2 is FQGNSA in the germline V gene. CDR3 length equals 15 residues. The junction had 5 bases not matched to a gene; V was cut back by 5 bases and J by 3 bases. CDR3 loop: CASSNRGQVGNTIYF. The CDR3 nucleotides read TGTGCCAGCAGCAACAGGGGGCAGGTTGGAAACACCATATATTTT.

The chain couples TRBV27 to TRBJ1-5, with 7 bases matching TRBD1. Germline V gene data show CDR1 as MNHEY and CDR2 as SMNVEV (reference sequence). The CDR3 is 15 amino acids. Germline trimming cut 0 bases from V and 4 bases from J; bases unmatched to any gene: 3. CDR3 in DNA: TGTGCCAGCAGTTTATCACAGGGGCTGAATCAGCCCCAGCATTTT. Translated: CASSLSQGLNQPQHF.

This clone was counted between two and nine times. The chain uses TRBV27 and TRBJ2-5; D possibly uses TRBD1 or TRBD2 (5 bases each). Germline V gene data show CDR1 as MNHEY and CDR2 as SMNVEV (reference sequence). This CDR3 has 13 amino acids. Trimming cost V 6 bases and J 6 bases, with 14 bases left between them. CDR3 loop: CASSPGASQTQYF. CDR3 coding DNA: TGTGCCAGCAGCCCCGGGGCCAGTCAGACCCAGTACTTC.

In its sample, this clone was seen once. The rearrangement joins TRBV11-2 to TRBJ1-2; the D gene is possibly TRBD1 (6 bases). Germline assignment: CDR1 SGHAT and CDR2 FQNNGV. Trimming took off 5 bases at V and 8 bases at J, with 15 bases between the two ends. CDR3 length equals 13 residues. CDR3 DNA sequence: TGTGCCAGCAGCCCGCAGGGGTTGGAGGGCTACACCTTC. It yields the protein CASSPQGLEGYTF.

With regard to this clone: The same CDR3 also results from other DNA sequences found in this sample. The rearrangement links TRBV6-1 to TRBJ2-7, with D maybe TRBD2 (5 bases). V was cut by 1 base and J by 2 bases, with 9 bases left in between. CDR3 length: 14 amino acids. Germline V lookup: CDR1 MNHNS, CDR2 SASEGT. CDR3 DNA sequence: TGTGCCAGCAGTGAAGTCGGCGGGCCCTACGAGCAGTACTTC. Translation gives CASSEVGGPYEQYF.

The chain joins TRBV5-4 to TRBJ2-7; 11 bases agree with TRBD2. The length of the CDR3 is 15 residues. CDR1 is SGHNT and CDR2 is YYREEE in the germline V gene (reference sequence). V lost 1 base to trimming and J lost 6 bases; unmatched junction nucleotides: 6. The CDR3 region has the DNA TGTGCCAGCAGCTTGTGGGGGCTAGCGGGAGGCGAGCAGTACTTC. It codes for CASSLWGLAGGEQYF.

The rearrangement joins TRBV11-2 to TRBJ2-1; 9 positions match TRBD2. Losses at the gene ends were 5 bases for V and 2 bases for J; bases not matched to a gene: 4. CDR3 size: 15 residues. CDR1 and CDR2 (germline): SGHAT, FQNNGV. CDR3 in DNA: TGTGCCAGCAGCCGAGCGGGAGGTACCTACAATGAGCAGTTCTTC. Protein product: CASSRAGGTYNEQFF.

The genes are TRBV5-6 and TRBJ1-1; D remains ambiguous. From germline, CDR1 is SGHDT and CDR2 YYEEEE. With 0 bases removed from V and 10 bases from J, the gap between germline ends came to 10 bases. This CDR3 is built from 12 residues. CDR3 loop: CASSLETGRAFF. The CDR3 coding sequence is TGTGCCAGCAGCTTGGAAACTGGGAGAGCTTTCTTT.

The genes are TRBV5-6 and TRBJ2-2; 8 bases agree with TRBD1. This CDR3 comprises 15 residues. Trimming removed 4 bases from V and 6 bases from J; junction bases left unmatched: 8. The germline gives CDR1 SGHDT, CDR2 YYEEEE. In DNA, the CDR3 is TGTGCCAGCAGCCAAATGACGACAGGGGCCGGGGAGCTGTTTTTT. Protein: CASSQMTTGAGELFF.

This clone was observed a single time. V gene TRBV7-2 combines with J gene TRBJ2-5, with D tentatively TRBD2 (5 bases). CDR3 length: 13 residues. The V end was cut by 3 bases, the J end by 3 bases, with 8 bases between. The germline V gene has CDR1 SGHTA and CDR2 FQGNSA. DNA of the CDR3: TGTGCCAGCAGCTTTACTAGGGAAGAGACCCAGTACTTC. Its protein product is CASSFTREETQYF.

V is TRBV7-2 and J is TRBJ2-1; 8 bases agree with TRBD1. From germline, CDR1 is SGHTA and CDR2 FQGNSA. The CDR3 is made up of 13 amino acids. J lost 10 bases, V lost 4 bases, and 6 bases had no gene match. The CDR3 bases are TGTGCCAGCAGCTCGGGACAGGACCCCGAGCAGTTCTTC. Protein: CASSSGQDPEQFF.

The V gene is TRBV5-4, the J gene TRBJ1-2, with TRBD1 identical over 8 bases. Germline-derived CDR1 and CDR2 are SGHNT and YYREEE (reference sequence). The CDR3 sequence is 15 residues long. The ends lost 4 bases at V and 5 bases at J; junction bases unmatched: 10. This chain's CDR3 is CASSPGQGSLYGYTF. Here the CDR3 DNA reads TGTGCCAGCAGCCCCGGACAGGGAAGTCTTTATGGCTACACCTTC.

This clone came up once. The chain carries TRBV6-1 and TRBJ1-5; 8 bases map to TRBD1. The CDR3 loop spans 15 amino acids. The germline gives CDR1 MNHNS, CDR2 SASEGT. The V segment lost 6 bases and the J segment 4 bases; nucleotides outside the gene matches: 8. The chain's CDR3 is CASRLTRTGNQPQHF. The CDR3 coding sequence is TGTGCCAGCAGACTGACCAGGACAGGGAATCAGCCCCAGCATTTT.

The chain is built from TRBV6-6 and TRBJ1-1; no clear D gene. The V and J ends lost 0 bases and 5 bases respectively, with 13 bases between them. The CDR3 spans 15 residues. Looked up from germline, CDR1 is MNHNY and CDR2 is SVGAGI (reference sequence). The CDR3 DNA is TGTGCCAGCAGTTACTCGTTCGGGTTAGGGACTGAAGCTTTCTTT. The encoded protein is CASSYSFGLGTEAFF.

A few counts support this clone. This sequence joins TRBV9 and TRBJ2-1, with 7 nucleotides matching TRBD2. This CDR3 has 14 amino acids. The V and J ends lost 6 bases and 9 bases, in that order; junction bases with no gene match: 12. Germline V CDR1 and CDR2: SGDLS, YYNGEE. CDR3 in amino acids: CASTLGGGEGEQFF. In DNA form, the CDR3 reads TGTGCCAGCACCCTAGGTGGGGGGGAAGGTGAGCAGTTCTTC.

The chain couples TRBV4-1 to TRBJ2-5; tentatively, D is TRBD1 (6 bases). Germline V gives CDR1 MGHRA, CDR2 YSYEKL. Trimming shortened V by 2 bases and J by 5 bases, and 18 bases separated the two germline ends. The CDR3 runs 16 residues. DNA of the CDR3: TGCGCCAGCAGCCAACTTCCGGGACACACCGGGGAGACCCAGTACTTC. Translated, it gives CASSQLPGHTGETQYF.

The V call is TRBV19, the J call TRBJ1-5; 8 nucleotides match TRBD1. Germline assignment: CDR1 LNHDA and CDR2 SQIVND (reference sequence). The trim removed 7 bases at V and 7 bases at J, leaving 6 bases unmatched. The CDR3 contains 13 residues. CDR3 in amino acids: CASTARQGQPQHF. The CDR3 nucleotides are TGTGCCAGTACAGCCCGACAGGGGCAGCCCCAGCATTTT.

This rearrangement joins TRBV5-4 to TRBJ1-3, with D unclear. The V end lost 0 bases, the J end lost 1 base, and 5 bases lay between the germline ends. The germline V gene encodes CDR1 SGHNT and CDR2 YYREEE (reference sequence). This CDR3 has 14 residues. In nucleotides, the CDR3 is TGTGCCAGCAGCTTGGATAAATCTGGAAACACCATATATTTT. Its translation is CASSLDKSGNTIYF.

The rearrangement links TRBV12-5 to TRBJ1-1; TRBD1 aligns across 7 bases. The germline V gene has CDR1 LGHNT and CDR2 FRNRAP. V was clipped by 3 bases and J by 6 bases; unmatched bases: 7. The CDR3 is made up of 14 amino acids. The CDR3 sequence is CASGFMTGSPEAFF. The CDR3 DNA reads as TGTGCTAGTGGTTTCATGACAGGGTCCCCTGAAGCTTTCTTT.

DNA of the CDR3: TGTGCCAGCAGCTTAATCGGGGTAGGGACCTATGGCTACACCTTC. It is translated as CASSLIGVGTYGYTF. The chain has TRBV7-3 and TRBJ1-2, with TRBD1 as a possible D gene (5 bases). The CDR3 has 15 residues. Germline CDR1 and CDR2: SGHTA and FQGTGA. V lost 1 base, J lost 4 bases, and 13 bases lay in between.

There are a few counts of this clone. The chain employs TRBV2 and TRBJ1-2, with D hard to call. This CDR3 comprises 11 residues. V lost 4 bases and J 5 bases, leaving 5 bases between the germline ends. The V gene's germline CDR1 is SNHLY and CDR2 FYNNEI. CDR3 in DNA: TGTGCCAGCAGTGGTGGTTATGGCTACACCTTC. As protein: CASSGGYGYTF.

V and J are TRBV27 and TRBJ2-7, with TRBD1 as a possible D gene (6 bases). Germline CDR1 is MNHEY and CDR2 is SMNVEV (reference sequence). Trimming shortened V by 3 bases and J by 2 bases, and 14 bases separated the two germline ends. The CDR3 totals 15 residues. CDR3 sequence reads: CASSFEAGDPYEQYF. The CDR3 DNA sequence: TGTGCCAGCAGTTTCGAGGCAGGGGATCCCTACGAGCAGTACTTC.

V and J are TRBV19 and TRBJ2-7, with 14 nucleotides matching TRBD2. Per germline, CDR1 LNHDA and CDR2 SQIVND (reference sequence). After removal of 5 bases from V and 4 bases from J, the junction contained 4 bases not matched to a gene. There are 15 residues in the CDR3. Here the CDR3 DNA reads TGTGCCAGTAGTCCCGGACTAGCGGGAGGATACGAGCAGTACTTC. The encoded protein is CASSPGLAGGYEQYF.

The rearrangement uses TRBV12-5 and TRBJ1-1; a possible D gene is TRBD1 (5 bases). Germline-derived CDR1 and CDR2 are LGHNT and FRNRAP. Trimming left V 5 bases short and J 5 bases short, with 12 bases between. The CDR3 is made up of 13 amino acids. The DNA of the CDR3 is TGTGCTAGTGGTCGACGGGGGGATACTGAAGCTTTCTTT. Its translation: CASGRRGDTEAFF.

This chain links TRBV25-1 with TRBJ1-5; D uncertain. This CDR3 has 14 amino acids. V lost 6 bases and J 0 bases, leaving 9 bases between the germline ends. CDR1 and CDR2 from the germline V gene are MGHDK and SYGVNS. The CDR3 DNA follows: TGTGCCAGCAGGGCCCAGAGTAGCAATCAGCCCCAGCATTTT. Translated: CASRAQSSNQPQHF.

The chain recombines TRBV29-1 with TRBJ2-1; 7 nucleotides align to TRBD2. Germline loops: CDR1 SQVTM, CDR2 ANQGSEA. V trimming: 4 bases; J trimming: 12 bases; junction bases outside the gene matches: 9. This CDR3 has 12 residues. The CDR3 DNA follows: TGCAGCGTTGCGGGACTACACCTGGGGCAGTTCTTC. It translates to CSVAGLHLGQFF.

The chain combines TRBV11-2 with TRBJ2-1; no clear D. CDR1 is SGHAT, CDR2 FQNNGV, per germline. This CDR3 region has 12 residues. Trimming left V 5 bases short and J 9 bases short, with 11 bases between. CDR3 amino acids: CASSKERSEQFF. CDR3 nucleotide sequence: TGTGCCAGCAGCAAGGAACGGAGTGAGCAGTTCTTC.

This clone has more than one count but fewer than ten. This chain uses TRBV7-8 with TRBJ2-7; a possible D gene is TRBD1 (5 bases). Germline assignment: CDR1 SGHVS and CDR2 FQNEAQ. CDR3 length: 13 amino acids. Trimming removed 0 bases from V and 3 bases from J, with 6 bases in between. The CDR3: CASSLAQGYEQYF. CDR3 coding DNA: TGTGCCAGCAGCTTAGCGCAGGGCTACGAGCAGTACTTC.